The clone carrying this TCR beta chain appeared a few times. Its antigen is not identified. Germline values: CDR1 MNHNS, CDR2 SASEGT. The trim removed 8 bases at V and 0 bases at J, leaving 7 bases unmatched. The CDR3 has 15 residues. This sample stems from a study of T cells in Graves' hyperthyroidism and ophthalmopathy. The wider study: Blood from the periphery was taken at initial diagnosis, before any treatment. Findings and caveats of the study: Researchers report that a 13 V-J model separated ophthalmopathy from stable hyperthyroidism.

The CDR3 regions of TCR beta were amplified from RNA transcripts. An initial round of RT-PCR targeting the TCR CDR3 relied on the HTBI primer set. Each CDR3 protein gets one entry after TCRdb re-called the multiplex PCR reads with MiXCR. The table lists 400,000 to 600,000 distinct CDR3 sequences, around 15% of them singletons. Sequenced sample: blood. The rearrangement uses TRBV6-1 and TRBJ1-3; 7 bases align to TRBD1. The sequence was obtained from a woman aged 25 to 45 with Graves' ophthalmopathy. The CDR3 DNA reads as TGTGCCAGCTTTTGGTGGGACAGCTCTGGAAACACCATATATTTT. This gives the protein CASFWWDSSGNTIYF.